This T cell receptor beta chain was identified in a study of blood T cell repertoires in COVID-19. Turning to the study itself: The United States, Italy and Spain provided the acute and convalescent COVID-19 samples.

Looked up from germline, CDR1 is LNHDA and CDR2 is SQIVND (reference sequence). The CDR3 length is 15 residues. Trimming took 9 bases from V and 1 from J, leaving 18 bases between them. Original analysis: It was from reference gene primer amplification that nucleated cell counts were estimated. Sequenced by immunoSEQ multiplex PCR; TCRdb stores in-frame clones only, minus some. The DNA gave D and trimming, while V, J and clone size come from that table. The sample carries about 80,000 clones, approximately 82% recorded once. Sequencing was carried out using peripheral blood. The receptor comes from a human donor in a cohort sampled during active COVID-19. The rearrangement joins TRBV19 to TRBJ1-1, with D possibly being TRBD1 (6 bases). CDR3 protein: CASPPQGHRNTEAFF. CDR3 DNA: TGTGCCAGCCCACCCCAGGGACATCGGAACACTGAAGCTTTCTTT.